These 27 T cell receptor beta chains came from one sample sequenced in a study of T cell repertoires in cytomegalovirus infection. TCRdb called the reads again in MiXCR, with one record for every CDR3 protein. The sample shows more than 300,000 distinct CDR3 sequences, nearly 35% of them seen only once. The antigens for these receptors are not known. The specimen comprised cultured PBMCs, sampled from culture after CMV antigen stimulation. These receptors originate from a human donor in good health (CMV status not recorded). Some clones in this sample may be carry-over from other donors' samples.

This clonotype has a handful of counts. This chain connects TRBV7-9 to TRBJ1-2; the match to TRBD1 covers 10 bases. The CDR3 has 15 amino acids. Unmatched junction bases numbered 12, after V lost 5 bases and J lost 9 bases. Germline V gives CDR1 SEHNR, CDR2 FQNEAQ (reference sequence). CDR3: CASSPNGDRGNRYTF. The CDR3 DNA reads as TGTGCCAGCAGCCCCAACGGGGACAGGGGAAATCGCTACACCTTC.

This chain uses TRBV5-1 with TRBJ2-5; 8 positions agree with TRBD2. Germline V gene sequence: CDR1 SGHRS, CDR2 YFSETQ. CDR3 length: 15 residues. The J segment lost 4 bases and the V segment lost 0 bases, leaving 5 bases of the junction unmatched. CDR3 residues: CASSLAGAGGETQYF. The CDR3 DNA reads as TGCGCCAGCAGCTTGGCTGGGGCGGGAGGAGAGACCCAGTACTTC.

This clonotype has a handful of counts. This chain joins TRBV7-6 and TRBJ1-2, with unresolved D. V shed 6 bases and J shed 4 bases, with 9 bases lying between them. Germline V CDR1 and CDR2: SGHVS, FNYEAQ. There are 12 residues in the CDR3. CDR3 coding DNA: TGTGCCAGCAGTCAGGACGGCTATGGCTACACCTTC. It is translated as CASSQDGYGYTF.

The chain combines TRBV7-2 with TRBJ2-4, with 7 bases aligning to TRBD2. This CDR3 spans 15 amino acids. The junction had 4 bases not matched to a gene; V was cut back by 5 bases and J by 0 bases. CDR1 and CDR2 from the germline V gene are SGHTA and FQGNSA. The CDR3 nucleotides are TGTGCCAGCAGCCCCTCGGGGGGAGCCAAAAACATTCAGTACTTC. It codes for CASSPSGGAKNIQYF.

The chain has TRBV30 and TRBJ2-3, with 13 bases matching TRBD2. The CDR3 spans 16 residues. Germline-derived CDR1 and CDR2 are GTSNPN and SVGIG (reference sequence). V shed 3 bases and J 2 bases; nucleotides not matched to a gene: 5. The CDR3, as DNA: TGTGCCTGGAGCGGACTAGCGGGAGACTACACAGATACGCAGTATTTT. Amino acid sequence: CAWSGLAGDYTDTQYF.

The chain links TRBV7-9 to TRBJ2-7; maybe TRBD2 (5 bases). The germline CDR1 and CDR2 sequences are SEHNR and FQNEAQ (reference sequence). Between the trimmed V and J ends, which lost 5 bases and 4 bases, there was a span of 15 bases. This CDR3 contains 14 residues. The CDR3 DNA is TGTGCCAGCAGCCGCACGGAGGTGCCTTACGAGCAGTACTTC. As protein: CASSRTEVPYEQYF. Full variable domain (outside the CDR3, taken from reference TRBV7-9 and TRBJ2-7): DTGVSQNPRHKITKRGQNVTFRCDPISEHNRLYWYRQTLGQGPEFLTYFQNEAQLEKSRLLSDRFSAERPKGSFSTLEIQRTEQGDSAMYLCASSRTEVPYEQYFGPGTRLTVT.

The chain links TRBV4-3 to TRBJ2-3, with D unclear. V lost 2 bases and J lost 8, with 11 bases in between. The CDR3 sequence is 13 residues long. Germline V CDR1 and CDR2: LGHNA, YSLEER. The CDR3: CASSQLGSLTQYF. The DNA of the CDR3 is TGCGCCAGCAGCCAATTAGGGTCCCTTACGCAGTATTTT.

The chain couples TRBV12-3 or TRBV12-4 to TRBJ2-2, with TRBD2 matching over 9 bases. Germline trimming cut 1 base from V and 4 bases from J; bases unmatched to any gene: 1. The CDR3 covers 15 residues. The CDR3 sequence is CASSLGTSATGELFF. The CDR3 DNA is TGTGCCAGCAGTTTAGGGACTAGCGCCACCGGGGAGCTGTTTTTT.

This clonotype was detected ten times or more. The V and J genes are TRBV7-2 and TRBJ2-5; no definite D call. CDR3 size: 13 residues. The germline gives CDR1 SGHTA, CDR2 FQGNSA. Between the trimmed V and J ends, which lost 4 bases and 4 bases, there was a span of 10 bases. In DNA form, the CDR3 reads TGTGCCAGCAGCTGGACCGAGGCAGAGACCCAGTACTTC. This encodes CASSWTEAETQYF. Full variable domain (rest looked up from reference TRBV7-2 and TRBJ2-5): GAGVSQSPSNKVTEKGKDVELRCDPISGHTALYWYRQSLGQGLEFLIYFQGNSAPDKSGLPSDRFSAERTGGSVSTLTIQRTQQEDSAVYLCASSWTEAETQYFGPGTRLLVL.

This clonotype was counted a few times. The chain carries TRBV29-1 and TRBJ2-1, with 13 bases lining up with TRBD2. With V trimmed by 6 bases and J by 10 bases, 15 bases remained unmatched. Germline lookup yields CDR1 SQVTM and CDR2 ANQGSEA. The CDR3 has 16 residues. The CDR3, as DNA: TGCAGCGTCGCAGGAACAGGACTAGCGGGAGTTGAGGAGCAGTTCTTC. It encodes CSVAGTGLAGVEEQFF.

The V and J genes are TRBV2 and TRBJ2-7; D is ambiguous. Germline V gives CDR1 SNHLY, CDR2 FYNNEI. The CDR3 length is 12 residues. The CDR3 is CASRPDPDEQYF. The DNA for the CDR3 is TGTGCTTCCCGCCCAGACCCTGACGAGCAGTACTTC.

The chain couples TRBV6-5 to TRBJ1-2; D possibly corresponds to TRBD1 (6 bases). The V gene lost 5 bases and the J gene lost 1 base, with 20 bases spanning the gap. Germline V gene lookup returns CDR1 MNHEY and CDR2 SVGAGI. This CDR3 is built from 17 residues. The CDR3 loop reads CASSPMPGGQLNYGYTF. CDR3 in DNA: TGTGCCAGCAGTCCCATGCCCGGCGGACAGCTTAACTATGGCTACACCTTC.

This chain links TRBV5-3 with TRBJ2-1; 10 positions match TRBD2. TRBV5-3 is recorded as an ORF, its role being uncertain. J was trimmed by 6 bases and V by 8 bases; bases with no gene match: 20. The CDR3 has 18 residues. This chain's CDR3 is CASSGEPTLAGVPNEQFF. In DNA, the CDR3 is TGTGCCAGCAGCGGTGAGCCGACGCTAGCGGGAGTCCCCAATGAGCAGTTCTTC.

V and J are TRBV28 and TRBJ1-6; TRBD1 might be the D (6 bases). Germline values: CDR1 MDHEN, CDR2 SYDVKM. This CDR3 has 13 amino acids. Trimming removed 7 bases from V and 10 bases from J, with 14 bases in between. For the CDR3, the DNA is TGTGCCAGCAAAGTCCAGGGACACTCACCCCTCCACTTT. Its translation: CASKVQGHSPLHF. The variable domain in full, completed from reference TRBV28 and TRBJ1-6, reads DVKVTQSSRYLVKRTGEKVFLECVQDMDHENMFWYRQDPGLGLRLIYFSYDVKMKEKGDIPEGYSVSREKKERFSLILESASTNQTSMYLCASKVQGHSPLHFGNGTRLTVT.

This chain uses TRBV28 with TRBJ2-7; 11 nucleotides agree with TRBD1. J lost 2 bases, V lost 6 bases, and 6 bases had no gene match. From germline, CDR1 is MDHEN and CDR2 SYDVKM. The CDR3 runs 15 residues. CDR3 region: CASRIGTGGTYEQYF. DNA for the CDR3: TGTGCCAGCAGGATAGGGACAGGGGGAACCTACGAGCAGTACTTC.

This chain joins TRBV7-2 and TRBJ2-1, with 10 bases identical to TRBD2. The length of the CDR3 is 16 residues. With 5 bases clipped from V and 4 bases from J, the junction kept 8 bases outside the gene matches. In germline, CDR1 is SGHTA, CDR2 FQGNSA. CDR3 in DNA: TGTGCCAGCAGCCCCGGTCTACTAGCGGGATACAATGAGCAGTTCTTC. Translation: CASSPGLLAGYNEQFF.

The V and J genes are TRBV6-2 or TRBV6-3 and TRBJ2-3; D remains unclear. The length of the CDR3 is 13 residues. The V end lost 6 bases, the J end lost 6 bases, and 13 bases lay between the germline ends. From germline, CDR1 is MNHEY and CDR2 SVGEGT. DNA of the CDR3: TGTGCCAGCAGCCAAGCTAAGGTCGATACGCAGTATTTT. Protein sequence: CASSQAKVDTQYF.

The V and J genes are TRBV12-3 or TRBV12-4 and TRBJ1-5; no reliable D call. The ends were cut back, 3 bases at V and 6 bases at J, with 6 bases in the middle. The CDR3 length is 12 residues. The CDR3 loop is CASSFLPQPQHF. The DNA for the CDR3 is TGTGCCAGCAGTTTTCTGCCTCAGCCCCAGCATTTT.

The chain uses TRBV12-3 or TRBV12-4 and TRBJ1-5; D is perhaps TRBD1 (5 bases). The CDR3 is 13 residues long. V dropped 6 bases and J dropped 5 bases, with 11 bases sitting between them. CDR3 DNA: TGTGCCAGCAGAAATGCGGGGGATCAGCCCCAGCATTTT. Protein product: CASRNAGDQPQHF.

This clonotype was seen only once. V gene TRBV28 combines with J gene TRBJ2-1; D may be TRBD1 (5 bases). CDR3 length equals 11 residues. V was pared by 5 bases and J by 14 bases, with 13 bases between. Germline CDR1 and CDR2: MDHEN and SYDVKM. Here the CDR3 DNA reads TGTGCCAGCAGTCGCAGGGCGACAGAGTTCTTC. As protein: CASSRRATEFF.

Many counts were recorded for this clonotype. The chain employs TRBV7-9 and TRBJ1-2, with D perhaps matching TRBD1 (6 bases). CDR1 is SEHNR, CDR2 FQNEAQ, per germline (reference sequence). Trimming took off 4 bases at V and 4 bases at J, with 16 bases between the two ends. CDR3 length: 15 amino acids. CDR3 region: CASSSGTAGAYGYTF. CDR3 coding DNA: TGTGCCAGCAGCTCCGGTACGGCGGGGGCCTATGGCTACACCTTC.

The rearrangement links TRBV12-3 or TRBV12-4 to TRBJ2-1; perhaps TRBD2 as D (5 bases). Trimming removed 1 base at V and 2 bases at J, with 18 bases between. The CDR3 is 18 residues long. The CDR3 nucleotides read TGTGCCAGCAGTTTAGGGGAGCGTATCAACACCCCCTACAATGAGCAGTTCTTC. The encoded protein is CASSLGERINTPYNEQFF.

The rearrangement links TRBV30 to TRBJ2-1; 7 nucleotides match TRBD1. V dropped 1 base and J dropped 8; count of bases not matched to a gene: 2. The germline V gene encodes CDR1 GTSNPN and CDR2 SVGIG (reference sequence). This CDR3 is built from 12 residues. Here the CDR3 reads CAWSAGGYEQFF. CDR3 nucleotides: TGTGCCTGGAGTGCAGGGGGTTATGAGCAGTTCTTC.

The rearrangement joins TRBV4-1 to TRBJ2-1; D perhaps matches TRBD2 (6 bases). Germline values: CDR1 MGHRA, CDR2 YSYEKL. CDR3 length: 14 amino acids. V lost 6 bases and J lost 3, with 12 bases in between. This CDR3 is CASRATAGYNEQFF. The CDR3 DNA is TGCGCCAGCAGGGCCACAGCGGGCTACAATGAGCAGTTCTTC.

As DNA, the CDR3 is TGTGCCAGCAGAGAAGGGACAGTTAGATCCTACGAGCAGTACGTC. It codes for CASREGTVRSYEQYV. This chain joins TRBV6-2 or TRBV6-3 and TRBJ2-7; 7 bases fit TRBD1. The junction had 9 bases not matched to a gene; V was cut back by 6 bases and J by 1 base. The CDR3 is made up of 15 amino acids. In germline, CDR1 is MNHEY, CDR2 SVGEGT.

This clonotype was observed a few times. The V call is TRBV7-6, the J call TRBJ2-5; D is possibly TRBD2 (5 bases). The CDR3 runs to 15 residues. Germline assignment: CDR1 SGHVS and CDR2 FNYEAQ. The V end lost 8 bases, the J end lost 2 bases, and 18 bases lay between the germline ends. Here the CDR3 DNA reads TGTGCCAGCCCCCCCCGGGGTCGAGCACAAGAGACCCAGTACTTC. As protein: CASPPRGRAQETQYF.

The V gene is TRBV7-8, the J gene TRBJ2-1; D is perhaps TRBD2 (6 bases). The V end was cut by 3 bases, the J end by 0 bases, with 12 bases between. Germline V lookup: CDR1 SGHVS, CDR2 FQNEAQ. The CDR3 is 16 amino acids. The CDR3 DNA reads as TGTGCCAGCAGCTTCGCCCGGGAGAGCTCCTACAATGAGCAGTTCTTC. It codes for CASSFARESSYNEQFF.